This TCR beta chain emerged from a study of cytotoxic CD8 clonotypes in ibrutinib-treated CLL (dated by TCRdb to the early 2020s). Broadly, across the study: The cohort had about ten relapsed/refractory and roughly 15 treatment-naive patients; under 18 were IGHV unmutated. Every sample from remission and from progressive disease was obtained while the patients were still on ibrutinib. Responses were partial in some 24 patients and complete in 2; after median around 65 months follow-up, around 15 stayed in remission and approximately twelve progressed. On average, each sample yielded around 250,000 productive templates and tens of thousands of productive rearrangements. Of the 90 or so participants in the trial, roughly 26 had longitudinal samples available. Response samples were taken after a median of roughly a year on treatment, ranging from roughly 6 to 36 months. Cryopreserved peripheral blood mononuclear cells were collected at three points: before therapy, at response, and at either sustained remission or disease progression.

Comments on this clone: This clone's antigen is unknown. Base-call qualities are not available, and no considerably larger clone is one nucleotide away.

On a MiSeq, deep resolution sequencing aimed for a depth between 1 in 1 million and 1 in 200,000 T cells, with each clonotype covered around 9.2x on average. The immunoSEQ hsTCRB Kit was used to generate the TCR beta libraries. The authors' pipeline ran thus. Data were analyzed with ImmunoSEQ Data Assistant and ImmunoSEQ Analyzer, with V, D and J genes assigned per IMGT definitions. Clonality, with values ranging from 0 to 1, was calculated as one minus the normalized Shannon entropy of productive rearrangement frequencies. Public clonotype analysis was restricted to overrepresented clonotypes comprising at least 0.05% of each patient's repertoire. Roughly 12 age-matched healthy donor repertoires from immuneACCESS were used as controls for clonality. Imported from immuneACCESS, the table was reduced by TCRdb to in-frame sequences with V and J called. These copies leave out some clones; in studies compared against another copy, an unresolved V gene accounts for under half, and the cause of the remainder is not known. V and J calls and clone size are as listed in that table; D and trimming were resolved from the DNA. The sample table shows just over 45,000 clones, and under 75% are seen once. Roughly 12% of the sample lies in the top ten.

Results the study describes overall, beyond this receptor: Baseline clonality exceeded that of age-matched healthy donors and correlated strongly with circulating CD8+ T-cell counts. Public clonotypes were found to be uncommon and were observed to contract or remain stable during treatment; the increase in clonality was shown to reflect expansion of private clonotypes at ibrutinib response. At ibrutinib response clonality went up, during sustained remission it held steady, and at progression it dropped back toward baseline. Sustained-remission and progressing patients did not have matched sampling times, and lymph node repertoires were not examined.

The label giving this sample's time point can be read as: approximately eleven months on ibrutinib. For TCR beta library preparation, around 2.2 micrograms of genomic DNA was extracted from cryopreserved PBMCs. Longitudinal blood samples from CLL patients receiving ibrutinib monotherapy were subjected to high-throughput TCR beta sequencing. Patients were enrolled in a phase 2 open-label single-center ibrutinib monotherapy trial. The CDR3 has 15 amino acids, counting the end cysteine and phenylalanine. Only the CDR3 part of the read is kept: 45 bases, read in frame from the first base. The V end loses 4 bases and the J end loses 12 bases, and a stretch of 23 bases separates them.

The receptor comes from a human donor with chronic lymphocytic leukemia. Here the sequenced sample was PBMCs, taken after 12 months of ibrutinib treatment. The sequence is built from TRBV5-3 and TRBJ2-1; TRBD2 might be the D gene, on 5 matching bases. TRBV5-3 belongs to the ORF category, with a function that is uncertain. This receptor carries the CDR3 CARSPTGSPPVGQFF. The nucleotide sequence is given as TGTGCCAGAAGCCCCACGGGGTCCCCGCCAGTCGGGCAGTTCTTC.